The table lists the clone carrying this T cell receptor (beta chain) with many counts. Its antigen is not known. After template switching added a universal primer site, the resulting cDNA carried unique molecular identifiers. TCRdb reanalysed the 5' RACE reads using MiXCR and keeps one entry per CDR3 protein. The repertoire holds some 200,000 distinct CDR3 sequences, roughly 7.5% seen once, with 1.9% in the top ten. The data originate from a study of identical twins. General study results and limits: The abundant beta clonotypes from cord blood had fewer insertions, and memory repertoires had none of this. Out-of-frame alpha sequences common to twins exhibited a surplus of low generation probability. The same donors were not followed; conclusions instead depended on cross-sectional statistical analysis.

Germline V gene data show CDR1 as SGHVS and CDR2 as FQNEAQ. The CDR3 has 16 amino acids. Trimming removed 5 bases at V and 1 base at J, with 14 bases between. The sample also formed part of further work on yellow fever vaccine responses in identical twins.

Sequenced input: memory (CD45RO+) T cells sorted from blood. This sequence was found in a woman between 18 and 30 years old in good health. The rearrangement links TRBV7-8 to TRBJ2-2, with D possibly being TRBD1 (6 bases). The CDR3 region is CASSKSLTGNTGELFF. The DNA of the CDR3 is TGTGCCAGCAGCAAATCCTTGACAGGGAACACCGGGGAGCTGTTTTTT.